The TCR beta chain described here comes from a study of response to subunit inactivated influenza vaccine. Notes on the study in general: That few new T cells are recruited by each seasonal influenza vaccination was the authors' suggestion.

TCRdb re-called the RT-PCR reads with MiXCR, one entry per CDR3 protein. In the table there are around 580,000 distinct CDR3 sequences, 12% of which are singletons. This CDR3 has 15 residues. Germline assignment: CDR1 MNHNS and CDR2 SASEGT. V lost 8 bases to trimming and J lost 7 bases; unmatched junction nucleotides: 12. About this clonotype itself: Antigen unknown.

Specimen: PBMCs from blood, collected on the day of vaccination. The rearrangement joins TRBV6-1 to TRBJ2-1; 9 positions match TRBD2. The clonotype comes from a man in his fifties or sixties who received an inactivated influenza vaccine. CDR3 amino acids: CASATGGGARNEQFF. The CDR3 bases are TGTGCCAGCGCCACGGGCGGGGGGGCGCGGAATGAGCAGTTCTTC.